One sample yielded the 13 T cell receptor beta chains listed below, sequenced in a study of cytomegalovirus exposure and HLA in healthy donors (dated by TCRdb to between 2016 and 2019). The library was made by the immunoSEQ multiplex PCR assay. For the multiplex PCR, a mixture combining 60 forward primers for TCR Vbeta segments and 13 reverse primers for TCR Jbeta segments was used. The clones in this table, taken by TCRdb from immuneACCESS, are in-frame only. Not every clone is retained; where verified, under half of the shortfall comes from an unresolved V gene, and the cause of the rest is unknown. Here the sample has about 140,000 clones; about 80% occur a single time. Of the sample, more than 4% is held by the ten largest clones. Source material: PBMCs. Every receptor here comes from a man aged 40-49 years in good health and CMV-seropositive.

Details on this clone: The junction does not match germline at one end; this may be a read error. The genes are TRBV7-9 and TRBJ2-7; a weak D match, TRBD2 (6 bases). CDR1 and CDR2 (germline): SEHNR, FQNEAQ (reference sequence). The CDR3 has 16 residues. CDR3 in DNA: TGTTCCAGCAGCTTAGAGGCGGGGAGTTATTCCTACGAGCAGTACTTC. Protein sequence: CSSSLEAGSYSYEQYF. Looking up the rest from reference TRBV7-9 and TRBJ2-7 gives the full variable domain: DTGVSQNPRHKITKRGQNVTFRCDPISEHNRLYWYRQTLGQGPEFLTYFQNEAQLEKSRLLSDRFSAERPKGSFSTLEIQRTEQGDSAMYLCSSSLEAGSYSYEQYFGPGTRLTVT.

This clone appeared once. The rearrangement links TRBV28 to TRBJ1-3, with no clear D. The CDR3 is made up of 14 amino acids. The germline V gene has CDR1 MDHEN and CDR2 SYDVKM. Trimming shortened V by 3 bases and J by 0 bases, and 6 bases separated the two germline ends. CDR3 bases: TGTGCCAGCAGTTTCCTGAGCTCTGGAAACACCATATATTTT. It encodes CASSFLSSGNTIYF.

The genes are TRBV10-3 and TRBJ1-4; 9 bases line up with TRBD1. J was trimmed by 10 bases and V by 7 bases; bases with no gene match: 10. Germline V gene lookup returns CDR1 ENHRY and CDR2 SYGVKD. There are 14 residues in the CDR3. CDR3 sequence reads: CAITGGTGMGKLFF. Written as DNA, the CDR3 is TGTGCCATCACCGGGGGGACAGGGATGGGAAAACTGTTTTTT.

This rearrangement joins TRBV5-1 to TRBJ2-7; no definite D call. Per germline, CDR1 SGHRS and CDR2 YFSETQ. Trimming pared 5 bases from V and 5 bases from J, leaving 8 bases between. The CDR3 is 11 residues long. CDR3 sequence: CASSNSHEQYF. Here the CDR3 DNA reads TGCGCCAGCAGTAATAGCCACGAGCAGTACTTC.

CDR3 bases: TGCGCCAGCAGCCGAAGGACTAGCGGAGGCTACAATGAGCAGTTCTTC. Translation: CASSRRTSGGYNEQFF. The V gene is TRBV5-1, the J gene TRBJ2-1; 10 nucleotides line up with TRBD2. V lost 4 bases, J lost 3 bases, and 7 bases stayed unmatched. Germline V gene data show CDR1 as SGHRS and CDR2 as YFSETQ. The CDR3 spans 16 residues.

CDR3: CASSMYNPDFNEKLFF. CDR3 bases: TGTGCCAGTAGTATGTATAATCCGGACTTTAATGAAAAACTGTTTTTT. This chain joins TRBV19 and TRBJ1-4; D is unclear. The CDR3 sequence is 16 residues long. V was cut by 3 bases and J by 4 bases, with 15 bases left in between. Germline-derived CDR1 and CDR2 are LNHDA and SQIVND (reference sequence).

For the CDR3, the DNA is TGTGCCAGCAGTCTGGATGGGACTAGGGACACCGGGGAGCTGTTTTTT. Protein product: CASSLDGTRDTGELFF. The chain uses TRBV7-2 and TRBJ2-2; the match to TRBD2 covers 8 bases. This CDR3 comprises 16 residues. Trimming at V came to 6 bases and at J to 3 bases, leaving 9 bases not matched to a gene. The germline gives CDR1 SGHTA, CDR2 FQGNSA.

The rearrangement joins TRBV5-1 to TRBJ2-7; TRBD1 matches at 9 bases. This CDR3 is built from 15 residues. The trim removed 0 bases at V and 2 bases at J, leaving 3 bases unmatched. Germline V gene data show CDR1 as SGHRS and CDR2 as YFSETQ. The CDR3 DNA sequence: TGCGCCAGCAGCTTGGCGGGACAGGGTGCCTACGAGCAGTACTTC. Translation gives CASSLAGQGAYEQYF.

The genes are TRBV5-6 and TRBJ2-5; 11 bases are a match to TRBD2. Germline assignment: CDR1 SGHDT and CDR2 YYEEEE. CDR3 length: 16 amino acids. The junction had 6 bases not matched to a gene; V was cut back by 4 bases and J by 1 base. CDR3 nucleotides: TGTGCCAGCAGCCGAGGACTAGCGGGTATCCAAGAGACCCAGTACTTC. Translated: CASSRGLAGIQETQYF.

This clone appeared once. CDR3 in DNA: TGCGCCAGCAGCTCCGGACAGGGGGCGGGCGAGCAGTACTTC. As protein: CASSSGQGAGEQYF. The V and J genes are TRBV5-1 and TRBJ2-7, with 11 positions matching TRBD1. Germline lookup yields CDR1 SGHRS and CDR2 YFSETQ. The J segment lost 6 bases and the V segment lost 3 bases, leaving 5 bases of the junction unmatched. The CDR3 is made up of 14 amino acids.

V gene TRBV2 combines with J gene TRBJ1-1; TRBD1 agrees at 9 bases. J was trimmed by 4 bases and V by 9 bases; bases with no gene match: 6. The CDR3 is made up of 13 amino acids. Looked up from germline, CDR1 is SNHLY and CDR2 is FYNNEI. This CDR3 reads CARSQGALTEAFF. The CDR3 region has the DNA TGTGCCAGGTCACAGGGGGCTCTCACTGAAGCTTTCTTT.

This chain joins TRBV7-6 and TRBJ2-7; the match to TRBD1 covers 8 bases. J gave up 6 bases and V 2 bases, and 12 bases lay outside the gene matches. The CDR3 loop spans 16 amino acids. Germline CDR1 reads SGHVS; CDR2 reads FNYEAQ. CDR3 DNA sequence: TGTGCCAGCAGCTTATACGACCGACAGGGGTTGTTCGAGCAGTACTTC. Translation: CASSLYDRQGLFEQYF.

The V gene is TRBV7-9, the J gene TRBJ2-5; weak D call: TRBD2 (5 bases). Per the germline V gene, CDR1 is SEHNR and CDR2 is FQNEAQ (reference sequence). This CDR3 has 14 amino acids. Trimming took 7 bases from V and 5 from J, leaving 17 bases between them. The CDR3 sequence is CASTNGIGWETQYF. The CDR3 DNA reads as TGTGCCAGCACCAACGGGATTGGGTGGGAGACCCAGTACTTC.